This T cell receptor (beta chain) comes out of a study of regulatory T cells in long-lasting Graves disease. Study outcomes and limitations: The study examined only peripheral blood, not thyroid tissue.

Through Arm-PCR of CDR3 regions and iRepertoire HTBI primers, TCR beta libraries were built. TCRdb processed the multiplex PCR reads anew with MiXCR; each CDR3 protein has one entry. The repertoire holds 500,000 or so distinct CDR3 sequences, 15% to 20% seen once, with around 25% in the top ten. The germline gives CDR1 SGHTA, CDR2 FQGNSA. V gave up 8 bases and J gave up 0 bases, with 12 bases separating them. There are 14 residues in the CDR3. This clonotype was seen many times. Its matching antigen is unknown. The time point here: newly diagnosed GD, antithyroid drugs for less than 3 months. The TCR library was prepared using RNA isolated from PBMCs. These data are also associated with another study on T cells in Graves' hyperthyroidism and ophthalmopathy.

The starting material was peripheral blood mononuclear cells (PBMCs), obtained at new diagnosis, from a patient treated with antithyroid drugs. The receptor comes from a woman aged 35-65 years with Graves disease. The chain is built from TRBV7-2 and TRBJ2-3; D is unresolved. In DNA form, the CDR3 reads TGTGCCAGCGCCCCGGACGGAAGCACAGATACGCAGTATTTT. Protein product: CASAPDGSTDTQYF.